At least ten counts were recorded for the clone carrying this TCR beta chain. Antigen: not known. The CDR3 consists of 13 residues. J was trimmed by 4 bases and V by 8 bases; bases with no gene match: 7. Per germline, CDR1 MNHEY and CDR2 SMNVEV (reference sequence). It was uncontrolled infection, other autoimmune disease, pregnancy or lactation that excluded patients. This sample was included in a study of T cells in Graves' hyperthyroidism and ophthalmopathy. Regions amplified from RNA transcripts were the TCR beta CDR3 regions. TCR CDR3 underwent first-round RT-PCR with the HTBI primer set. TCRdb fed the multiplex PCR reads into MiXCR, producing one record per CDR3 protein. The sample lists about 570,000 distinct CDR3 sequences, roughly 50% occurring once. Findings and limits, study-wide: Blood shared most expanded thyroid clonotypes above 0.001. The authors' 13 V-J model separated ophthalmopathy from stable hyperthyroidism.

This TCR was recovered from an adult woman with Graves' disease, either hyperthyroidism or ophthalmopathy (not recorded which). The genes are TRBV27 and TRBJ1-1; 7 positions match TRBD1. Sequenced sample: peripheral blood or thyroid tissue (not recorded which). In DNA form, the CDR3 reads TGTGCCAGCGCCTCTCGACAGGGCACTGAAGCTTTCTTT. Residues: CASASRQGTEAFF.